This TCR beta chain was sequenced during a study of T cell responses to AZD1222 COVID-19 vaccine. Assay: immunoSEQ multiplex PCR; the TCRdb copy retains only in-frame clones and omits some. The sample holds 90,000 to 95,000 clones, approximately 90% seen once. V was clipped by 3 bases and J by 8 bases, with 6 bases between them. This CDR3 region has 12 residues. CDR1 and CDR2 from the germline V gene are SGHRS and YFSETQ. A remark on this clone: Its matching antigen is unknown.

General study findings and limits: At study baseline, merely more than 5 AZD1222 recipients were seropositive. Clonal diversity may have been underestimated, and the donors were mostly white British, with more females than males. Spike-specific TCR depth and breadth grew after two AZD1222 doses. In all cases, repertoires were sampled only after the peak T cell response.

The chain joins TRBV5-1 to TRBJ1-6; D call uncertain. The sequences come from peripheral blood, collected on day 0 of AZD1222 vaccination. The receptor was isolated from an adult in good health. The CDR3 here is CASSSLDSPLHF. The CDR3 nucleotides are TGCGCCAGCAGCTCTCTTGATTCACCCCTCCACTTT.